This T cell receptor (beta chain) was recorded in a study of vaccination and CD4 T cells after COVID-19. Study-wide background: Convalescent cases comprised ten or so mild and one severe, all SARS-CoV-2 positive by nasal swab PCR. Overlapping peptides of the spike proteins of SARS-CoV-2, HCoV-NL63, HCoV-OC43 and HCoV-229E were used for cell stimulation. Each control was exposed to a CEFX pool, an HIV-1 Nef pool, or no peptide at all.

On this clonotype: The antigen remains unidentified.

As for treatment: 10-day PBMC culture with coronavirus spike peptide pools or control peptides (ViraFEST assay). Via ViraFEST, peptide pools expanded antigen-specific T cells before TCR sequencing. Germline V gene data show CDR1 as SGHTA and CDR2 as FQGNSA. The CDR3 contains 16 residues. V lost 2 bases to trimming and J lost 4 bases; unmatched junction nucleotides: 5. Sequencing of cultured CD4+ T cell DNA used the Oncomine TCR Beta short-read assay. TCRdb recomputed calls from the PCR reads with MiXCR, one row per CDR3 protein. Among 9,500 to 15,000 distinct CDR3 sequences listed, roughly 60% were seen once.

This rearrangement joins TRBV7-2 to TRBJ1-6; 7 nucleotides agree with TRBD1. This clonotype was obtained from a human donor who had recovered from COVID-19. Sequencing was carried out using CD4+ T cells from blood, cultured in vitro. The CDR3 bases are TGTGCCAGCAGCTTACGCGGACAGGCTTATAATTCACCCCTCCACTTT. Amino acids: CASSLRGQAYNSPLHF.